This is a list of T cell receptor beta chains from one sample in a study of T-cell reconstitution after alpha-beta-depleted transplantation in children. In TCRdb, the PCR reads were re-called with MiXCR into one record per CDR3 protein. The data hold around 960,000 distinct CDR3 sequences, with roughly 29% observed a single time. The sequenced sample was PBMCs, mostly from graft donor cells, obtained 360 days after TCRalphabeta/CD19-depleted stem cell transplant. Receptors originate from a boy under three years old who had a stem cell transplant for SCID, so the T cells may come from the graft donor. Both conserved end residues are part of each CDR3. D genes are given only for firm matches. Some rows mark clone size as missing; the rest say once, few, many or name a class of expanded clone.

v_gene	abundance	d_gene	j_gene	CDR3nt	CDR3aa
TRBV29-1	few	TRBD2	TRBJ2-1	TGCAGCGTTGAAACATTCGGGCCGACTAGCGGGGGGTACAATGAGCAGTTCTTC	CSVETFGPTSGGYNEQFF
TRBV5-4	.	.	TRBJ2-1	TGTGCCAGCAGCTTGGATCCGGGGAACAGGGAGCAGTTCTTC	CASSLDPGNREQFF
TRBV12-3/TRBV12-4	few	.	TRBJ2-2	TGTGCCAGCAGTTTTGCGAGGCGAAGCACCGGGGAGCTGTTTTTT	CASSFARRSTGELFF
TRBV29-1	few	TRBD2	TRBJ2-7	TGCAGCGTTGGGGGCGGACTAGCCCCCTACGAGCAGTACTTC	CSVGGGLAPYEQYF
TRBV24-1	.	TRBD1	TRBJ1-1	TGTGCCACCAGTGATAGGGGGCCCTGGAGGGACGGTAACACTGAAGCTTTCTTT	CATSDRGPWRDGNTEAFF
TRBV5-1	few	TRBD1	TRBJ2-3	TGCGCCACCAAAAGACAGGGTGGCGCAGATACGCAGTATTTT	CATKRQGGADTQYF
TRBV5-6	.	.	TRBJ2-5	TGTGCCAGCAGCTTATACGGGGGACTTCAAGAGACCCAGTACTTC	CASSLYGGLQETQYF
TRBV7-9	.	.	TRBJ2-1	TGTGCCAGCAGACTGGCAAATGAGCAGTTCTTC	CASRLANEQFF
TRBV12-3/TRBV12-4	few	.	TRBJ1-1	TGTGCCAGCAGTTTATTTTACGGAGCTTTCTTT	CASSLFYGAFF
TRBV20-1	.	.	TRBJ1-5	TGCAGTGCTACCAGGCCAAATCAGCCCCAGCATTTT	CSATRPNQPQHF
TRBV20-1	few	TRBD2	TRBJ2-5	TGCAGTGCTTTAACCCGGACTAGCGGGGTCGAGACCCAGTACTTC	CSALTRTSGVETQYF
TRBV10-3	.	.	TRBJ2-3	TGTGCCATCAGTGAGCCAGGTGGGGCAGATACGCAGTATTTT	CAISEPGGADTQYF
TRBV6-8	.	.	TRBJ2-1	TGTGCCACCCCCTCACCCGATTATAACTACAATGAGCAGTTCTTC	CATPSPDYNYNEQFF
TRBV5-6	few	.	TRBJ2-2	TGTGCCAGCAGCTTGTCAGGGATGACCGGGGAGCTGTTTTTT	CASSLSGMTGELFF
TRBV7-8	.	TRBD2	TRBJ2-3	TGTGCCAGCAGCGCGACACTAGCGGGGGGGCCTTCAGATACGCAGTATTTT	CASSATLAGGPSDTQYF
TRBV4-3	few	TRBD1	TRBJ1-1	TGCGCCAGCAGCGAAATTGACAGGGGTAGGACTGAAGCTTTCTTT	CASSEIDRGRTEAFF
TRBV4-1	.	TRBD2	TRBJ2-5	TGCGCCAGCAGCCAACCGGCGAGGCTAGCGGGGGGTTGGCAAGAGACCCAGTACTTC	CASSQPARLAGGWQETQYF
TRBV13	.	.	TRBJ1-1	TGTGCCAGCAGCCTAGAGACTACCAGGGGAACTGAAGCTTTCTTT	CASSLETTRGTEAFF
TRBV12-3/TRBV12-4	.	.	TRBJ2-5	TGTGCCAGCAGTTGGTCAGGGGCCCAAGAGACCCAGTACTTC	CASSWSGAQETQYF
TRBV4-1	.	.	TRBJ2-1	TGCGCCAGCAGCCCCCCCCAGTTCTTC	CASSPPQFF
TRBV7-2	.	.	TRBJ2-1	TGTGCCAGCAGCGGACCGGACAGTAGATACAATGAGCAGTTCTTC	CASSGPDSRYNEQFF
TRBV18	.	.	TRBJ1-3	TGTGCCAGCTCACCGCCTGGAAACACCATATATTTT	CASSPPGNTIYF
TRBV4-1	few	.	TRBJ1-1	TGCGCCAGCAGCCAAGAAGGGGCCCGAGTGAACACTGAAGCTTTCTTT	CASSQEGARVNTEAFF
TRBV9	few	.	TRBJ1-6	TGTGCCAGCAGCGGGAGCCCGGGCAGGGTTATGACACCCCTCCACTTT	CASSGSPGRVMTPLHF